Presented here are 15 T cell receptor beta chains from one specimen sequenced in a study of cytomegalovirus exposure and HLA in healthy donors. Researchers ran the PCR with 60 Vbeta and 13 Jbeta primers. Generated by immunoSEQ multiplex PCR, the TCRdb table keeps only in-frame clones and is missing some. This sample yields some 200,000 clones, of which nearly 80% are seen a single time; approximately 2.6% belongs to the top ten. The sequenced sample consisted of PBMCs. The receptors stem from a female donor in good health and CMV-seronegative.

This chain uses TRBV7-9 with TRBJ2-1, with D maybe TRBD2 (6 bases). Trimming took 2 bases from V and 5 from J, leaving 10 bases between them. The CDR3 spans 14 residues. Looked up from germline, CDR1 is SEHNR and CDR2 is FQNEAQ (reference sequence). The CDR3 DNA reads TGTGCCAGCAGCTTAATTGGGGGGAACAATGAGCAGTTCTTC. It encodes CASSLIGGNNEQFF.

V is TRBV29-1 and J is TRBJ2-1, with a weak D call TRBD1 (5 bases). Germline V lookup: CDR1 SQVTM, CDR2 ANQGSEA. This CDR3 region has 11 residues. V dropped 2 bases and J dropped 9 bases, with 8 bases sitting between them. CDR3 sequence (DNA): TGCAGCGTTGAACACCAGGGTGAGCAGTTCTTC. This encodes CSVEHQGEQFF.

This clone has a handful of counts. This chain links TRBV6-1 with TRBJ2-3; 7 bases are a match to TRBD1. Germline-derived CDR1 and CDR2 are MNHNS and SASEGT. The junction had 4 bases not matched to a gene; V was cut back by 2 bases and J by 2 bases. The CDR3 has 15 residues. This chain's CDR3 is CASSEQRGPTDTQYF. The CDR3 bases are TGTGCCAGCAGTGAACAAAGGGGGCCCACAGATACGCAGTATTTT.

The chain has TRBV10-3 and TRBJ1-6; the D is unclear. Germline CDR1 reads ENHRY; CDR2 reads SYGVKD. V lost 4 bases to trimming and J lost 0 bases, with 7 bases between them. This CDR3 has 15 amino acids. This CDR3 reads CAISVGSSYNSPLHF. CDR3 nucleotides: TGTGCCATCAGTGTTGGGAGCTCCTATAATTCACCCCTCCACTTT.

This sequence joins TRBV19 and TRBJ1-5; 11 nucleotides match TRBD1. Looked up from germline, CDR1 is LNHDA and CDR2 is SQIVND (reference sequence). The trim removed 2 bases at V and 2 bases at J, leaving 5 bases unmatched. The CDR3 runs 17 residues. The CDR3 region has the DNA TGTGCCAGTAGTATAATGGGGACAGGGGGACGCAATCAGCCCCAGCATTTT. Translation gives CASSIMGTGGRNQPQHF.

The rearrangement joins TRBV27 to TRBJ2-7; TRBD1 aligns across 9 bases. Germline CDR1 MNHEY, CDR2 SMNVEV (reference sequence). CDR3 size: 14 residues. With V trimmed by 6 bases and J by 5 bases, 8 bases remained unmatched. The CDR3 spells CASRPWTGAHEQYF. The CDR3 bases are TGTGCCAGCAGACCATGGACAGGGGCCCACGAGCAGTACTTC.

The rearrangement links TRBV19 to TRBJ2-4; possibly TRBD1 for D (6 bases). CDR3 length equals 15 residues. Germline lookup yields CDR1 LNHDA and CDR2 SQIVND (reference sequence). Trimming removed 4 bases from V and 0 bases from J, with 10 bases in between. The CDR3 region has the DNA TGTGCCAGTAGTACCAGACAGGTAGCCAAAAACATTCAGTACTTC. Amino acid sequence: CASSTRQVAKNIQYF.

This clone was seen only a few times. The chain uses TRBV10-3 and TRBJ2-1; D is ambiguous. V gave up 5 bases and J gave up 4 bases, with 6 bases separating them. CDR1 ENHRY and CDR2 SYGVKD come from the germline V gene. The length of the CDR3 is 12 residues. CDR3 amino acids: CAISSQYNEQFF. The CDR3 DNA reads TGTGCCATCAGTTCACAGTACAATGAGCAGTTCTTC.

The DNA for the CDR3 is TGTGCCAGCAGTGAAGCGTTCCCCAGAGTAGCGGGGGGGACCACCGGGGAGCTGTTTTTT. Its translation: CASSEAFPRVAGGTTGELFF. The J gene is TRBJ2-2, the V gene TRBV6-1; 11 nucleotides match TRBD2. Trimming cost V 0 bases and J 4 bases; bases outside gene matches: 13. This CDR3 spans 20 amino acids. The germline V gene encodes CDR1 MNHNS and CDR2 SASEGT.

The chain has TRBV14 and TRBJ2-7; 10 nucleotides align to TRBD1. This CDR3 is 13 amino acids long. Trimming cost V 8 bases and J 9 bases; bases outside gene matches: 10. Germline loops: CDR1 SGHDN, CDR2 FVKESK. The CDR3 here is CASRRQGAARQYF. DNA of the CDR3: TGTGCCAGCCGCCGACAGGGGGCGGCCAGGCAGTACTTC. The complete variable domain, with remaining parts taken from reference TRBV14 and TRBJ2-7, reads EAGVTQFPSHSVIEKGQTVTLRCDPISGHDNLYWYRRVMGKEIKFLLHFVKESKQDESGMPNNRFLAERTGGTYSTLKVQPAELEDSGVYFCASRRQGAARQYFGPGTRLTVT.

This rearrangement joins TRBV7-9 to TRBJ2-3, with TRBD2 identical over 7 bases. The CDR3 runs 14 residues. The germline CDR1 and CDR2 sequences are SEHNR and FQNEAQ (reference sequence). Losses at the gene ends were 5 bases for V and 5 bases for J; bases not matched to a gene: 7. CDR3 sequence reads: CASSVGLVEDTQYF. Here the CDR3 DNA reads TGTGCCAGCAGCGTAGGACTAGTTGAAGATACGCAGTATTTT.

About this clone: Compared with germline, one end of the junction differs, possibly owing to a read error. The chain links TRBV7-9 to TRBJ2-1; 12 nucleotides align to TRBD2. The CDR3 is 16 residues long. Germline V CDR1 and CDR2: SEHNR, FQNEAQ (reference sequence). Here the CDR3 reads CSSTDVGLAGSNEQFF. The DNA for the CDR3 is TGTTCCAGCACCGACGTTGGACTAGCGGGAAGCAATGAGCAGTTCTTC.

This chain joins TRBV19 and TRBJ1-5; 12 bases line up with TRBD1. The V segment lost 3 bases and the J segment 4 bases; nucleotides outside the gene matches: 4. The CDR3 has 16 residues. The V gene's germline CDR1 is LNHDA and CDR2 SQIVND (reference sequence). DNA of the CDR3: TGTGCCAGTAGTATTGTGGGACAGGGGGCAAATCAGCCCCAGCATTTT. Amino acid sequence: CASSIVGQGANQPQHF.

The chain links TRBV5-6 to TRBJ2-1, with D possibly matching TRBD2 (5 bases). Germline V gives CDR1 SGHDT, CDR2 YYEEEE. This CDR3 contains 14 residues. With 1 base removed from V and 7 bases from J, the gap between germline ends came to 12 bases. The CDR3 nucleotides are TGTGCCAGCAGCTTGCGGGGTAAGTGGAATGAGCAGTTCTTC. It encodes CASSLRGKWNEQFF.

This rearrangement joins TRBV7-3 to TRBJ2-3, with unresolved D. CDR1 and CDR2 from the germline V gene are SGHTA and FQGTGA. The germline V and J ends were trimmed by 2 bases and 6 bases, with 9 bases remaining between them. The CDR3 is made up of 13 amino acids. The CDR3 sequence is CASSLLGPDTQYF. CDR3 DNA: TGTGCCAGCAGCTTATTGGGCCCCGATACGCAGTATTTT.